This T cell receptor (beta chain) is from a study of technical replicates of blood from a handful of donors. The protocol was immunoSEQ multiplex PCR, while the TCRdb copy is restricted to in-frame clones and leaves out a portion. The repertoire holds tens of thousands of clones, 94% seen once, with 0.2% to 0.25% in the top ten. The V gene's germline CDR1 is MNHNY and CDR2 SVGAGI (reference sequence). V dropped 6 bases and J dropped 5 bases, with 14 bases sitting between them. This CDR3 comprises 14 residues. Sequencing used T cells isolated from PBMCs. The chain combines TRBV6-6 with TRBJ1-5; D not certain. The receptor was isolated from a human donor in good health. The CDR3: CASRDPGRDQPQHF. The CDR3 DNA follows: TGTGCCAGCAGGGACCCGGGGAGAGATCAGCCCCAGCATTTT.